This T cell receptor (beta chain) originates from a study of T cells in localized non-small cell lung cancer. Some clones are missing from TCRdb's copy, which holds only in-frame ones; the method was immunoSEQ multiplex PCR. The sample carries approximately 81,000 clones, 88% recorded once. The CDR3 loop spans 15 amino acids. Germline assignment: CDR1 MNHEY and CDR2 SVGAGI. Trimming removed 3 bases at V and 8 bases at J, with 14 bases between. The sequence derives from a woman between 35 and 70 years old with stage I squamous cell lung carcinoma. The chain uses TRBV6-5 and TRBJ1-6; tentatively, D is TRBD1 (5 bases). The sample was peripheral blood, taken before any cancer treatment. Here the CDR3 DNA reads TGTGCCAGCAGTTATGTTTACACGGGGGATTCACCCCTCCACTTT. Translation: CASSYVYTGDSPLHF.